The present T cell receptor (beta chain) was sequenced within a study of blood T cell repertoires in COVID-19. Study-level information: Donors in the United States, Italy and Spain gave samples during acute or convalescent COVID-19. PBMCs, B-cell-depleted T cells, or T cells provided the cDNA or gDNA that made up the material.

Source study methods: Estimation of nucleated cell counts relied on the amplification of reference gene primers. Clones were sequenced by immunoSEQ multiplex PCR, and TCRdb holds only the in-frame ones, with some missing. V and J calls plus clone size are reproduced from that table; the DNA served to infer D and trimming. Among some 250,000 clones listed, around 87% were seen once. CDR1 is MNHEY, CDR2 SMNVEV, per germline (reference sequence). V lost 6 bases and J lost 8; bases outside the gene matches: 7. This CDR3 has 13 residues. This chain uses TRBV27 with TRBJ1-2, with 9 bases matching TRBD1. The sequenced sample was peripheral blood. This receptor was identified in a woman in her twenties or thirties who had recovered from COVID-19. The CDR3 DNA sequence: TGTGCCAGCAGCTGGACAGGGGAAGGAGGCTACACCTTC. Its translation: CASSWTGEGGYTF.